This passage covers 9 T cell receptor beta chains from one sample sequenced in a study of T cell responses to AZD1222 COVID-19 vaccine. Using immunoSEQ multiplex PCR, the repertoire was profiled, and TCRdb retains in-frame clones only, with some absent. The sample has around 180,000 clones, 90% seen once; the top ten hold less than 3%. The input for sequencing was peripheral blood, taken on day 0 of AZD1222 vaccination. These receptors came from an adult in good health.

The chain is built from TRBV6-5 and TRBJ1-1; D remains ambiguous. The ends were cut back, 6 bases at V and 10 bases at J, with 12 bases in the middle. The CDR3 spans 11 residues. The germline V gene encodes CDR1 MNHEY and CDR2 SVGAGI. In DNA form, the CDR3 reads TGTGCCAGCAGCCCCCGAGACGGAGCTTTCTTT. It translates to CASSPRDGAFF.

This rearrangement joins TRBV10-3 to TRBJ2-7; 8 positions match TRBD1. The CDR3 runs 12 residues. Per germline, CDR1 ENHRY and CDR2 SYGVKD. The trim removed 8 bases at V and 6 bases at J, leaving 6 bases unmatched. The CDR3 DNA sequence: TGTGCCATCTCAGGCAGGGGGCGCGAGCAGTACTTC. It codes for CAISGRGREQYF.

The sample holds one count of this clone. The J gene is TRBJ1-5, the V gene TRBV3-1 (or the pseudogene TRBV3-2); D is unclear. Germline CDR1 LGHDT, CDR2 YNNKEL (reference sequence). CDR3 size: 16 residues. Trimming removed 4 bases from V and 5 bases from J, with 18 bases in between. Here the CDR3 reads CASSLSPGEVDQPQHF. The DNA of the CDR3 is TGTGCCAGCAGCCTTAGTCCGGGAGAGGTTGATCAGCCCCAGCATTTT.

The chain couples TRBV5-1 to TRBJ1-1; 8 positions agree with TRBD1. The CDR3 contains 18 residues. The ends lost 3 bases at V and 0 bases at J; junction bases unmatched: 13. Per germline, CDR1 SGHRS and CDR2 YFSETQ. This CDR3 reads CASSSPPGTGKLNTEAFF. The CDR3 bases are TGCGCCAGCAGCTCGCCCCCCGGGACAGGCAAGTTGAACACTGAAGCTTTCTTT.

The chain combines TRBV7-9 with TRBJ2-7, with TRBD1 matching 8 bases. The V segment lost 5 bases and the J segment 6 bases; nucleotides outside the gene matches: 6. CDR3 size: 13 residues. Germline V gene data show CDR1 as SEHNR and CDR2 as FQNEAQ (reference sequence). CDR3 protein: CASSVQGAGEQYF. CDR3 DNA sequence: TGTGCCAGCAGCGTGCAGGGGGCGGGCGAGCAGTACTTC.

This chain joins TRBV7-8 and TRBJ1-3; D gene unclear. The CDR3 has 16 residues. The ends were cut back, 3 bases at V and 0 bases at J, with 12 bases in the middle. Germline loops: CDR1 SGHVS, CDR2 FQNEAQ. CDR3 sequence reads: CASSFRAVLSGNTIYF. CDR3 DNA: TGTGCCAGCAGCTTCCGGGCAGTCCTCTCTGGAAACACCATATATTTT.

This clone was seen a few times. In DNA, the CDR3 is TGTGCCAGCAGTTTATCTTGGAGACCAAGCTCGGTAATCGATACGCAGTATTTT. Its protein product is CASSLSWRPSSVIDTQYF. The V gene is TRBV27, the J gene TRBJ2-3; D unclear. The germline gives CDR1 MNHEY, CDR2 SMNVEV (reference sequence). The germline V and J ends were trimmed by 0 bases and 6 bases, with 22 bases remaining between them. This CDR3 region has 18 residues.

This chain joins TRBV15 and TRBJ1-3; D not certain. Germline CDR1 and CDR2: LNHNV and YYDKDF (reference sequence). V gave up 3 bases and J gave up 1 base, with 16 bases separating them. This CDR3 has 17 amino acids. The CDR3 DNA reads as TGTGCCACCAGCAGTTACTATGAGTTGGGGTCTGGAAACACCATATATTTT. Residues: CATSSYYELGSGNTIYF.

This clone is labeled medium-sized (0.01 to 0.1%). The rearrangement joins TRBV7-8 to TRBJ1-1, with D unresolved. The V gene lost 5 bases and the J gene lost 1 base, with 11 bases spanning the gap. This CDR3 is 14 amino acids long. Germline-derived CDR1 and CDR2 are SGHVS and FQNEAQ. CDR3 sequence (DNA): TGTGCCAGCAGCAATACCATATCGAACACTGAAGCTTTCTTT. Its translation: CASSNTISNTEAFF.